This T cell receptor (beta chain) appears in the sequencing data of a study of blood T cell repertoires in COVID-19. Study-level information: The United States, Italy and Spain supplied acute and convalescent COVID-19 samples.

Authors' methods: How many nucleated cells were present was estimated from reference gene primer amplification. Measured with immunoSEQ multiplex PCR; TCRdb has only the in-frame clones, and not every one. V and J calls and clone size are those listed in that table; D and trimming were worked out from the DNA. The sample includes fewer than 450,000 clones, less than 95% of them seen just once. Looked up from germline, CDR1 is MNHEY and CDR2 is SVGAGI. V lost 5 bases, J lost 7 bases, and 14 bases lay in between. This CDR3 contains 13 residues. The J gene is TRBJ1-1, the V gene TRBV6-5, with D possibly matching TRBD1 (5 bases). The clonotype comes from a young man who had recovered from COVID-19. The sample consisted of PBMCs or T cells enriched from blood (not recorded which). The CDR3 region is CASSRGAGLEAFF. In DNA form, the CDR3 reads TGTGCCAGCAGTCGTGGGGCGGGACTTGAAGCTTTCTTT.